The 3 T cell receptor beta chains reported below all come from one sample, sequenced in a study of blood T cell repertoires in COVID-19. Assay used: immunoSEQ multiplex PCR; TCRdb lists only in-frame clones, some missing. The table has about 98,000 clones, 81% seen once. The sequenced sample consisted of peripheral blood. The receptor set was obtained from a woman at least 80 years old with acute or convalescent COVID-19.

The chain has TRBV18 and TRBJ1-6, with 7 bases identical to TRBD1. With 4 bases clipped from V and 7 bases from J, the junction kept 13 bases outside the gene matches. The CDR3 is made up of 17 amino acids. CDR1 KGHSH and CDR2 LQKENI come from the germline V gene. The CDR3 DNA sequence: TGTGCCAGCTCACAACAGGGGACCCCCGTGGGAAATTCACCCCTCCACTTT. Encoded protein: CASSQQGTPVGNSPLHF. The complete variable domain, with remaining parts taken from reference TRBV18 and TRBJ1-6, reads NAGVMQNPRHLVRRRGQEARLRCSPMKGHSHVYWYRQLPEEGLKFMVYLQKENIIDESGMPKERFSAEFPKEGPSILRIQQVVRGDSAAYFCASSQQGTPVGNSPLHFGNGTRLTVT.

The chain links TRBV28 to TRBJ1-6, with 8 nucleotides matching TRBD1. V lost 7 bases, J lost 11 bases, and 13 bases stayed unmatched. Germline V gene sequence: CDR1 MDHEN, CDR2 SYDVKM. The CDR3 spans 15 residues. CDR3 loop: CASTPRQGQEPPLHF. The CDR3 coding sequence is TGTGCCAGCACCCCCAGACAGGGGCAGGAGCCACCCCTCCACTTT.

This clone came up a few times. V is TRBV18 and J is TRBJ2-3, with TRBD2 matching over 8 bases. Germline V gene sequence: CDR1 KGHSH, CDR2 LQKENI. There are 19 residues in the CDR3. J gave up 4 bases and V 0 bases, and 15 bases lay outside the gene matches. CDR3 coding DNA: TGTGCCAGCTCACCACCGGGAACGGGGGGGCTCGGCGGCGCAGATACGCAGTATTTT. Protein product: CASSPPGTGGLGGADTQYF.